These 24 T cell receptor beta chains share one sample of origin, sequenced in a study of blood T cell repertoires in COVID-19. Libraries were prepared by immunoSEQ multiplex PCR; TCRdb keeps only in-frame clonotypes and omits some of them. The sample lists 100,000 to 150,000 clones, roughly 80% occurring once. The specimen was PBMCs or T cells enriched from blood (not recorded which). Receptor source: a man aged 35 to 55 with acute COVID-19.

V is TRBV7-2 and J is TRBJ2-5; TRBD1 agrees at 7 bases. Germline trimming cut 4 bases from V and 2 bases from J; bases unmatched to any gene: 10. CDR1 is SGHTA, CDR2 FQGNSA, per germline. The CDR3 runs 16 residues. The CDR3 sequence is CASSSLSPGQQETQYF. The DNA for the CDR3 is TGTGCCAGCAGCTCCCTGTCTCCGGGACAGCAAGAGACCCAGTACTTC. Using reference TRBV7-2 and TRBJ2-5 for the parts outside the CDR3, the full variable domain is GAGVSQSPSNKVTEKGKDVELRCDPISGHTALYWYRQSLGQGLEFLIYFQGNSAPDKSGLPSDRFSAERTGGSVSTLTIQRTQQEDSAVYLCASSSLSPGQQETQYFGPGTRLLVL.

This chain uses TRBV6-5 with TRBJ2-1; 9 bases map to TRBD2. V lost 2 bases, J lost 8 bases, and 10 bases stayed unmatched. The CDR3 runs 16 residues. Germline lookup yields CDR1 MNHEY and CDR2 SVGAGI. CDR3 coding DNA: TGTGCCAGCAGTTACACGGTCGCGGGGGGGCTGGATGAGCAGTTCTTC. It is translated as CASSYTVAGGLDEQFF.

The chain carries TRBV9 and TRBJ2-4, with TRBD2 as a possible D gene (6 bases). The V and J ends lost 0 bases and 1 base respectively, with 14 bases between them. Germline V gene data show CDR1 as SGDLS and CDR2 as YYNGEE. This CDR3 has 17 amino acids. The CDR3 coding sequence is TGTGCCAGCAGCGTAGGATGGGGACTGGGGGCCAAAAACATTCAGTACTTC. Its translation is CASSVGWGLGAKNIQYF.

This clone appeared a few times. This rearrangement joins TRBV7-3 to TRBJ2-1; 11 nucleotides match TRBD2. The CDR3 runs to 15 residues. CDR1 is SGHTA and CDR2 is FQGTGA in the germline V gene. The V and J ends lost 3 bases and 10 bases, in that order; junction bases with no gene match: 8. CDR3 sequence: CASSFQGLAEEEQFF. In nucleotides, the CDR3 is TGTGCCAGCAGCTTCCAGGGACTAGCGGAGGAGGAGCAGTTCTTC.

The J gene is TRBJ1-4, the V gene TRBV7-3; 9 bases fit TRBD1. V lost 4 bases and J lost 5; bases outside the gene matches: 5. This CDR3 is 15 amino acids long. Germline values: CDR1 SGHTA, CDR2 FQGTGA. The CDR3 loop is CASSSTGTGNEKLFF. DNA for the CDR3: TGTGCCAGCAGCTCCACCGGGACAGGGAATGAAAAACTGTTTTTT.

This clone showed up just once. The chain recombines TRBV6-5 with TRBJ2-7; D perhaps matches TRBD2 (6 bases). Germline CDR1 and CDR2: MNHEY and SVGAGI. The CDR3 spans 15 residues. V was cut by 7 bases and J by 0 bases, with 16 bases left in between. The CDR3 here is CASTEGGASSYEQYF. In DNA form, the CDR3 reads TGTGCCAGCACCGAAGGAGGGGCTAGCTCCTACGAGCAGTACTTC.

The chain couples TRBV9 to TRBJ2-7, with 12 bases lining up with TRBD1. Germline CDR1 is SGDLS and CDR2 is YYNGEE. This CDR3 is built from 14 residues. The V segment lost 4 bases and the J segment 6 bases; nucleotides outside the gene matches: 5. The CDR3 nucleotides read TGTGCCAGCAGCACGGGACAGGGGGCAGGCGAGCAGTACTTC. Its translation: CASSTGQGAGEQYF.

Comment on this clone: In the same sample, other DNA sequences code for this CDR3. This chain joins TRBV5-1 and TRBJ2-5; possibly TRBD1 for D (6 bases). V gave up 4 bases and J gave up 2 bases, with 9 bases separating them. The germline CDR1 and CDR2 sequences are SGHRS and YFSETQ. The CDR3 is 13 amino acids. CDR3 protein: CASSTGQQETQYF. CDR3 bases: TGCGCCAGCAGCACCGGACAGCAAGAGACCCAGTACTTC.

The count of this clone is one. V usage is TRBV7-6 and J usage is TRBJ2-5; a possible D gene is TRBD2 (5 bases). The germline gives CDR1 SGHVS, CDR2 FNYEAQ. The CDR3 has 14 residues. The ends were cut back, 0 bases at V and 4 bases at J, with 9 bases in the middle. CDR3: CASSLAGGGETQYF. In DNA form, the CDR3 reads TGTGCCAGCAGCTTAGCTGGCGGAGGAGAGACCCAGTACTTC.

The chain employs TRBV5-4 and TRBJ1-5; 7 bases match TRBD1. In germline, CDR1 is SGHNT, CDR2 YYREEE (reference sequence). The CDR3 is made up of 16 amino acids. J was trimmed by 2 bases and V by 3 bases; bases with no gene match: 8. DNA of the CDR3: TGTGCCAGCAGCTCTACAGGGGACGGCGGCAATCAGCCCCAGCATTTT. Its protein is CASSSTGDGGNQPQHF.

This sequence joins TRBV5-1 and TRBJ2-1, with a possible D match to TRBD2 (5 bases). CDR1 SGHRS and CDR2 YFSETQ come from the germline V gene. CDR3 size: 15 residues. V was clipped by 5 bases and J by 4 bases, with 16 bases between them. This CDR3 reads CASSAEDPRYNEQFF. As DNA, the CDR3 is TGCGCCAGCAGTGCGGAGGATCCAAGGTACAATGAGCAGTTCTTC.

The rearrangement uses TRBV19 and TRBJ2-7, with D tentatively TRBD1 (5 bases). The CDR3 sequence is 13 residues long. Germline loops: CDR1 LNHDA, CDR2 SQIVND (reference sequence). Trimming stripped 5 bases from V and 3 bases from J, with 11 bases between. This chain's CDR3 is CASSPLGHYEQYF. Here the CDR3 DNA reads TGTGCCAGTAGTCCCCTCGGACACTACGAGCAGTACTTC.

The CDR3 protein is CASSPGGADEKLFF. CDR3 DNA sequence: TGTGCCAGTAGTCCAGGGGGCGCAGATGAAAAACTGTTTTTT. V usage is TRBV19 and J usage is TRBJ1-4, with TRBD1 matching 8 bases. With 5 bases clipped from V and 6 bases from J, the junction kept 5 bases outside the gene matches. Germline assignment: CDR1 LNHDA and CDR2 SQIVND (reference sequence). CDR3 size: 14 residues.

The chain uses TRBV28 and TRBJ2-7, with 12 bases identical to TRBD2. V shed 4 bases, J shed 4 bases, and the junction held 5 bases outside the gene matches. This CDR3 spans 15 amino acids. CDR1 and CDR2 from the germline V gene are MDHEN and SYDVKM. The CDR3 here is CASSSLAGGRYEQYF. The CDR3, as DNA: TGTGCCAGCAGTTCGCTAGCGGGAGGGCGGTACGAGCAGTACTTC. Based on the CDR3 plus reference TRBV28 and TRBJ2-7, the full variable domain is DVKVTQSSRYLVKRTGEKVFLECVQDMDHENMFWYRQDPGLGLRLIYFSYDVKMKEKGDIPEGYSVSREKKERFSLILESASTNQTSMYLCASSSLAGGRYEQYFGPGTRLTVT.

The chain has TRBV28 and TRBJ1-4, with TRBD1 as a possible D gene (5 bases). Germline loops: CDR1 MDHEN, CDR2 SYDVKM. The CDR3 has 14 amino acids. Trimming pared 6 bases from V and 1 base from J, leaving 9 bases between. The CDR3 DNA sequence: TGTGCCAGCAGCCCAGGGCTAACTAATGAAAAACTGTTTTTT. This translates into CASSPGLTNEKLFF. Full variable domain (missing parts from reference TRBV28 and TRBJ1-4): DVKVTQSSRYLVKRTGEKVFLECVQDMDHENMFWYRQDPGLGLRLIYFSYDVKMKEKGDIPEGYSVSREKKERFSLILESASTNQTSMYLCASSPGLTNEKLFFGSGTQLSVL.

V is TRBV2 and J is TRBJ1-5; D is unclear. With 2 bases removed from V and 0 bases from J, the gap between germline ends came to 5 bases. The length of the CDR3 is 14 residues. CDR1 and CDR2 (germline): SNHLY, FYNNEI. The CDR3 sequence is CASSETVSNQPQHF. Written as DNA, the CDR3 is TGTGCCAGCAGTGAAACAGTTAGCAATCAGCCCCAGCATTTT.

In this sample, this clone turned up a few times. V gene TRBV5-1 combines with J gene TRBJ1-2; D not resolved. The CDR3 has 12 residues. The V end was cut by 5 bases, the J end by 1 base, with 6 bases between. Germline assignment: CDR1 SGHRS and CDR2 YFSETQ. CDR3 amino acids: CASRRDNYGYTF. The CDR3 DNA follows: TGCGCCAGCAGGAGGGATAACTATGGCTACACCTTC.

The chain couples TRBV7-6 to TRBJ2-1; TRBD2 matches 13 bases. J gave up 7 bases and V 3 bases, and 3 bases lay outside the gene matches. Germline-derived CDR1 and CDR2 are SGHVS and FNYEAQ. This CDR3 has 15 residues. The CDR3 region has the DNA TGTGCCAGCAGCTTTACTAGCGGGGGGGGAAATGAGCAGTTCTTC. Its translation is CASSFTSGGGNEQFF.

This clone was counted once. This chain uses TRBV9 with TRBJ1-5, with D possibly being TRBD1 (5 bases). The CDR3 sequence is 14 residues long. Germline V CDR1 and CDR2: SGDLS, YYNGEE. V lost 0 bases and J lost 7, with 11 bases in between. The CDR3 loop is CASSVDYRGQPQHF. For the CDR3, the DNA is TGTGCCAGCAGCGTAGATTATCGGGGGCAGCCCCAGCATTTT.

The V call is TRBV7-2, the J call TRBJ1-5; D is unresolved. Trimming removed 4 bases at V and 5 bases at J, with 3 bases between. This CDR3 has 11 residues. Germline V CDR1 and CDR2: SGHTA, FQGNSA. CDR3 in DNA: TGTGCCAGCAGCTCCGATCAGCCCCAGCATTTT. Translated: CASSSDQPQHF.

Concerning this clone itself: The junction shows a germline mismatch at one end, possibly a read error. The J gene is TRBJ2-2, the V gene TRBV5-1; TRBD1 matches 8 bases. The CDR3 has 17 amino acids. Looked up from germline, CDR1 is SGHRS and CDR2 is YFSETQ. The CDR3, as DNA: TGCGCCAGCAGCTTCGCAGGGGGCAACGGGAACCCCGGGGAGCTGTTTTTT. It codes for CASSFAGGNGNPGELFF.

The rearrangement joins TRBV10-2 to TRBJ1-6; perhaps TRBD1 as D (5 bases). The germline V gene encodes CDR1 WSHSY and CDR2 SAAADI. The CDR3 is 16 amino acids. Trimming cost V 9 bases and J 7 bases, with 22 bases left between them. The CDR3 is CASPVGGVGKNSPLHF. As DNA, the CDR3 is TGCGCCAGTCCCGTCGGGGGAGTGGGCAAGAATTCACCCCTCCACTTT.

The chain is built from TRBV7-2 and TRBJ1-6; a possible D gene is TRBD1 (6 bases). Germline lookup yields CDR1 SGHTA and CDR2 FQGNSA. CDR3 size: 12 residues. V was pared by 8 bases and J by 14 bases, with 16 bases between. CDR3 residues: CASSRGVRTLHF. The CDR3 region has the DNA TGTGCCAGCTCCAGGGGAGTGCGCACCCTCCACTTT.

The chain recombines TRBV18 with TRBJ2-2; 9 positions agree with TRBD1. Germline CDR1 reads KGHSH; CDR2 reads LQKENI. The V and J ends lost 8 bases and 2 bases, in that order; junction bases with no gene match: 3. CDR3 size: 14 residues. Here the CDR3 DNA reads TGTGCCAGCCAGGGACAGGGCAACACCGGGGAGCTGTTTTTT. Its translation is CASQGQGNTGELFF.